This entry concerns a single T cell receptor (beta chain). Multiplex touch-down PCR with TRB-A/B primers amplified rearranged V-D-J TRB sequences. TCRdb redid the calling of the multiplex PCR reads with MiXCR, one entry per CDR3 protein. The table includes roughly 3,400 distinct CDR3 sequences, about 47% detected once. The CDR3 is made up of 15 amino acids. CDR1 and CDR2 (germline): MNHNS, SASEGT. V lost 5 bases to trimming and J lost 0 bases, with 13 bases between them. Amplification of TCR beta used genomic DNA extracted from peripheral blood. The data originate from a study of T cell repertoires in aging, cancer and after chemotherapy.

Sequences were obtained from blood. The chain recombines TRBV6-1 with TRBJ1-1; no definite D call. The sequence was collected from a human donor with a blood cancer. This CDR3 reads CASSPMGGMNTEAFF. The CDR3 bases are TGTGCCAGCAGTCCAATGGGCGGCATGAACACTGAAGCTTTCTTT.